What follows are 20 T cell receptor beta chains derived from one specimen sequenced in a study of blood T cell repertoires in COVID-19. Here immunoSEQ multiplex PCR was the method, and the copy in TCRdb shows in-frame clones only, minus some. This table holds nearly 90,000 clones, 88% found once. Sequencing was carried out using peripheral blood. These receptors all come from a man at least 80 years old with acute or convalescent COVID-19.

V is TRBV29-1 and J is TRBJ1-2, with D maybe TRBD1 (6 bases). V was trimmed by 6 bases and J by 8 bases, leaving 19 bases between them. Germline lookup yields CDR1 SQVTM and CDR2 ANQGSEA. CDR3 length: 13 amino acids. CDR3 in amino acids: CSVRAAGVVGYTF. CDR3 nucleotides: TGCAGCGTCCGAGCGGCAGGGGTGGTCGGCTACACCTTC.

The chain recombines TRBV2 with TRBJ1-5; 8 nucleotides agree with TRBD1. Germline V gene lookup returns CDR1 SNHLY and CDR2 FYNNEI. CDR3 length equals 15 residues. V dropped 5 bases and J dropped 3; count of bases not matched to a gene: 6. The CDR3 DNA follows: TGTGCCAGCAGTCTCGGACAGGGTTTCAATCAGCCCCAGCATTTT. Its protein is CASSLGQGFNQPQHF.

The chain has TRBV12-5 and TRBJ2-5; unclear D gene. The CDR3 is 12 amino acids. Germline loops: CDR1 LGHNT, CDR2 FRNRAP. V lost 2 bases and J lost 5, with 6 bases in between. The CDR3 DNA is TGTGCTAGTGGTTTGTCCGAGGAGACCCAGTACTTC. Its translation is CASGLSEETQYF.

This clone has only a few counts. The J gene is TRBJ1-1, the V gene TRBV19; D is uncertain. Germline CDR1 reads LNHDA; CDR2 reads SQIVND (reference sequence). V lost 5 bases, J lost 3 bases, and 7 bases lay in between. The CDR3 consists of 12 residues. DNA of the CDR3: TGTGCCAGTAGTGAGGGTCACACTGAAGCTTTCTTT. This encodes CASSEGHTEAFF. Full variable domain (rest looked up from reference TRBV19 and TRBJ1-1): DGGITQSPKYLFRKEGQNVTLSCEQNLNHDAMYWYRQDPGQGLRLIYYSQIVNDFQKGDIAEGYSVSREKKESFPLTVTSAQKNPTAFYLCASSEGHTEAFFGQGTRLTVV.

The rearrangement uses TRBV9 and TRBJ2-1, with 11 bases fitting TRBD2. The CDR3 is 16 residues long. CDR1 SGDLS and CDR2 YYNGEE come from the germline V gene. Trimming removed 6 bases from V and 4 bases from J; junction bases left unmatched: 9. CDR3 DNA sequence: TGTGCCAGCACCTCCAAGGGACTAGCGGCTTACAATGAGCAGTTCTTC. Its protein is CASTSKGLAAYNEQFF.

The chain joins TRBV2 to TRBJ1-2; TRBD1 might be the D (5 bases). Between the trimmed V and J ends, which lost 4 bases and 8 bases, there was a span of 14 bases. CDR3 length: 13 residues. CDR1 SNHLY and CDR2 FYNNEI come from the germline V gene. The CDR3 DNA sequence: TGTGCCAGCAGTGGTCGCAGGGTTGAAGGCTACACCTTC. Encoded protein: CASSGRRVEGYTF.

The J gene is TRBJ1-4, the V gene TRBV5-1; 7 bases map to TRBD1. Looked up from germline, CDR1 is SGHRS and CDR2 is YFSETQ. The CDR3 contains 15 residues. V shed 3 bases, J shed 4 bases, and the junction held 6 bases outside the gene matches. CDR3 sequence reads: CASSSRDSLNEKLFF. As DNA, the CDR3 is TGCGCCAGCAGCTCCCGGGACAGCCTTAATGAAAAACTGTTTTTT.

CDR3 DNA: TGTGCCACCAGCAGAGGATCAGGGGGCTATGATAATTCACCCCTCCACTTT. It translates to CATSRGSGGYDNSPLHF. J is TRBJ1-6 and V is TRBV15, with 8 bases that match TRBD1. Unmatched junction bases numbered 7, after V lost 1 base and J lost 5 bases. Germline V gives CDR1 LNHNV, CDR2 YYDKDF (reference sequence). The CDR3 covers 17 residues.

The gene calls are TRBV5-4 and TRBJ2-5; TRBD2 matches at 9 bases. Germline lookup yields CDR1 SGHNT and CDR2 YYREEE (reference sequence). The CDR3 extends over 17 amino acids. V shed 0 bases and J 2 bases; nucleotides not matched to a gene: 8. The CDR3: CASSLAPSGGQQETQYF. CDR3 DNA: TGTGCCAGCAGCTTGGCCCCCAGCGGGGGGCAACAAGAGACCCAGTACTTC.

The V gene is TRBV29-1, the J gene TRBJ1-2; D is undetermined. Trimming pared 7 bases from V and 6 bases from J, leaving 24 bases between. This CDR3 comprises 15 residues. Germline V gives CDR1 SQVTM, CDR2 ANQGSEA. The CDR3 nucleotides read TGCAGCGCCGATTCCGGGAACCTCATCAACGATGGCTACACCTTC. The encoded protein is CSADSGNLINDGYTF.

This clone was counted a single time. The chain combines TRBV5-1 with TRBJ2-3; no clear D. Germline assignment: CDR1 SGHRS and CDR2 YFSETQ. V was shortened by 4 bases and J by 2 bases, with 11 bases between the two germline ends. The CDR3 has 14 residues. The CDR3 loop reads CASSPLRNTDTQYF. DNA of the CDR3: TGCGCCAGCAGCCCCCTTAGAAACACAGATACGCAGTATTTT. Full variable domain (rest looked up from reference TRBV5-1 and TRBJ2-3): KAGVTQTPRYLIKTRGQQVTLSCSPISGHRSVSWYQQTPGQGLQFLFEYFSETQRNKGNFPGRFSGRQFSNSRSEMNVSTLELGDSALYLCASSPLRNTDTQYFGPGTRLTVL.

CDR3 sequence reads: CATSDMGLADSTDTQYF. The DNA for the CDR3 is TGTGCCACCAGTGATATGGGACTAGCGGACTCCACAGATACGCAGTATTTT. J is TRBJ2-3 and V is TRBV24-1; 11 positions match TRBD2. The germline gives CDR1 KGHDR, CDR2 SFDVKD. The CDR3 loop spans 17 amino acids. Trimming took 3 bases from V and 2 from J; bases not matched to a gene: 6.

V is TRBV6-5 and J is TRBJ1-2, with 9 bases identical to TRBD1. The germline CDR1 and CDR2 sequences are MNHEY and SVGAGI. Trimming at V came to 4 bases and at J to 8 bases, leaving 8 bases not matched to a gene. This CDR3 is 14 amino acids long. Here the CDR3 DNA reads TGTGCCAGCAGTTCAACAGGGGGCGCTAGGGGCTACACCTTC. Amino acid sequence: CASSSTGGARGYTF.

Only a few counts were recorded for this clone. The chain recombines TRBV7-3 with TRBJ2-1; D uncertain. The length of the CDR3 is 15 residues. Trimming pared 5 bases from V and 0 bases from J, leaving 11 bases between. The V gene's germline CDR1 is SGHTA and CDR2 FQGTGA. The CDR3: CASSPLRSSYNEQFF. For the CDR3, the DNA is TGTGCCAGCAGCCCTCTAAGAAGCTCCTACAATGAGCAGTTCTTC.

This CDR3 is CSASSGTGVNQPQHF. CDR3 DNA sequence: TGCAGTGCTAGTTCCGGGACAGGGGTGAATCAGCCCCAGCATTTT. The rearrangement joins TRBV20-1 to TRBJ1-5, with TRBD1 identical over 10 bases. The germline V gene has CDR1 DFQATT and CDR2 SNEGSKA (reference sequence). V was pared by 3 bases and J by 4 bases, with 6 bases of the junction left unmatched. CDR3 length: 15 amino acids.

The rearrangement uses TRBV7-3 and TRBJ2-7, with 8 bases matching TRBD2. Germline V gives CDR1 SGHTA, CDR2 FQGTGA. The CDR3 is 16 residues long. The ends lost 5 bases at V and 0 bases at J; junction bases unmatched: 9. CDR3 amino acids: CASSILAGPYSYEQYF. The CDR3 coding sequence is TGTGCCAGCAGCATCTTAGCGGGGCCCTACTCCTACGAGCAGTACTTC.

This clone showed up just once. V gene TRBV11-2 combines with J gene TRBJ1-1, with 9 bases matching TRBD1. Germline trimming cut 6 bases from V and 10 bases from J; bases unmatched to any gene: 9. Per the germline V gene, CDR1 is SGHAT and CDR2 is FQNNGV. The CDR3 has 13 amino acids. The CDR3 spells CASSSQGAMVAFF. The CDR3 DNA follows: TGTGCCAGCAGTTCACAGGGGGCAATGGTAGCTTTCTTT.

The chain employs TRBV6-5 and TRBJ2-5; no reliable D call. The germline V gene has CDR1 MNHEY and CDR2 SVGAGI. This CDR3 region has 13 residues. The V end was cut by 7 bases, the J end by 1 base, with 10 bases between. CDR3 protein: CASNPGTQETQYF. The CDR3 region has the DNA TGTGCCAGCAATCCAGGCACCCAAGAGACCCAGTACTTC.

This clone was counted a few times. This chain uses TRBV9 with TRBJ2-3; TRBD1 matches 8 bases. Germline values: CDR1 SGDLS, CDR2 YYNGEE. Trimming removed 5 bases from V and 3 bases from J; junction bases left unmatched: 5. The CDR3 sequence is 14 residues long. CDR3 coding DNA: TGTGCCAGCAGGGGTCAGGGGGCAACAGATACGCAGTATTTT. This encodes CASRGQGATDTQYF. The variable domain in full, completed from reference TRBV9 and TRBJ2-3, reads DSGVTQTPKHLITATGQRVTLRCSPRSGDLSVYWYQQSLDQGLQFLIQYYNGEERAKGNILERFSAQQFPDLHSELNLSSLELGDSALYFCASRGQGATDTQYFGPGTRLTVL.

This rearrangement joins TRBV5-5 to TRBJ1-1; 8 bases align to TRBD1. CDR1 and CDR2 (germline): SGHKS, YYEKEE (reference sequence). The CDR3 is 14 residues long. V lost 1 base, J lost 8 bases, and 7 bases stayed unmatched. The CDR3 DNA reads TGTGCCAGCAGCTTGCAGGGGGCGCCCCCGGAAGCTTTCTTT. This gives the protein CASSLQGAPPEAFF.